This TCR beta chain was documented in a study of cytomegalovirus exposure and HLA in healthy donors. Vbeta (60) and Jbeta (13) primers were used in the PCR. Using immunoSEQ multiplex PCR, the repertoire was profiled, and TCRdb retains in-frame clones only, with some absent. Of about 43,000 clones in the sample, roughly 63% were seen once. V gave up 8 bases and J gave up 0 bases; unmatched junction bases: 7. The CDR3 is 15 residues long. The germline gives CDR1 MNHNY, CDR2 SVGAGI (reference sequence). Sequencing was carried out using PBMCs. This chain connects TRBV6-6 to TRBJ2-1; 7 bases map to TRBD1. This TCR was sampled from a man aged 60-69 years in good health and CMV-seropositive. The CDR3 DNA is TGTGCCAGCTCAAGCAGGGGGAGCTCCTACAATGAGCAGTTCTTC. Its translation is CASSSRGSSYNEQFF.